This entry features one T cell receptor beta chain sequence. The antigen is not known. General study points: Tumor Treg TCRs overlapped most with tumor naive CD4+ cells.

CD4+CD45RO+CD25- cells were isolated as memory CD4+ T cells. After constant-region reverse-primer amplification, full-length variable regions underwent semi-nested PCR with Nested Universal Primer A. MiXCR, applied by TCRdb to the 5' RACE reads, yields one record per CDR3 protein. The sample has 62,000 or so distinct CDR3 sequences, 22% seen once; the top ten hold about 3%. The CDR3 is 15 residues long. Germline V gives CDR1 KGHDR, CDR2 SFDVKD. Trimming left V 4 bases short and J 3 bases short, with 14 bases between. The clonotype was recovered from a female donor with breast cancer. The chain joins TRBV24-1 to TRBJ2-5; a weak D match, TRBD1 (5 bases). The sample taken for sequencing was memory CD4+ T cells sorted from a lymph node. The subset is: memory CD4+ T cells, CD4+CD45RO+CD25-. The CDR3 region is CATSDPAETEETQYF. Here the CDR3 DNA reads TGTGCCACCAGTGACCCTGCCGAGACAGAAGAGACCCAGTACTTC.